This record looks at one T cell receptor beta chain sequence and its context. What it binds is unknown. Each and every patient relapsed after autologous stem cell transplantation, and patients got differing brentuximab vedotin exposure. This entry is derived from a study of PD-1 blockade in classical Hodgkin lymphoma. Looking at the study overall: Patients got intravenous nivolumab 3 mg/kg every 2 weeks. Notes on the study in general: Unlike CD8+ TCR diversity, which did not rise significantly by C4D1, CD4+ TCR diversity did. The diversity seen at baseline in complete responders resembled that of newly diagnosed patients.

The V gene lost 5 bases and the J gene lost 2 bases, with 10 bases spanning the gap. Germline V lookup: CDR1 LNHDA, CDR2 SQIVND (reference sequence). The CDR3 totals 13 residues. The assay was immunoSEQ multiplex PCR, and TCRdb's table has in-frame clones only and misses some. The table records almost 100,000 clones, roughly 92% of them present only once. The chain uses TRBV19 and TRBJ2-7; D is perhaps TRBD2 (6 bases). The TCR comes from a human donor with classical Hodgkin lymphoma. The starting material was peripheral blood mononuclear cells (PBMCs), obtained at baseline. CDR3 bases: TGTGCCAGTAGTGCGGGACGGCCCTACGAGCAGTACTTC. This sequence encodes CASSAGRPYEQYF.